The 17 T cell receptor beta chains in this list originate from one sample, sequenced in a study of blood T cells in healthy people across ages. With a J-beta primer mix and a sample-barcoded 5' primer, a second PCR ran roughly 6 to 11 cycles. TCRdb redid the calling of the 5' RACE reads with MiXCR, one entry per CDR3 protein. The sample consists of 1.5 million to 1.8 million distinct CDR3 sequences, 40% to 45% of them appearing once. The sample taken for sequencing was blood. These receptors originate from a woman aged 18-29 years in good health.

The V call is TRBV27, the J call TRBJ1-1; tentative D call: TRBD1 (5 bases). This CDR3 region has 15 residues. The V gene lost 5 bases and the J gene lost 1 base, with 14 bases spanning the gap. Germline CDR1 is MNHEY and CDR2 is SMNVEV (reference sequence). CDR3 in DNA: TGTGCCAGCAGTAATACGGGACGTTCGAACACTGAAGCTTTCTTT. Its protein product is CASSNTGRSNTEAFF.

This clonotype was found a few times. This sequence joins TRBV29-1 and TRBJ1-1; D is undetermined. V was pared by 6 bases and J by 5 bases, with 19 bases between. The CDR3 spans 14 residues. Germline values: CDR1 SQVTM, CDR2 ANQGSEA. The CDR3 DNA is TGCAGCGTCAACCTCATGTCCGGGAGGACTGAAGCTTTCTTT. It translates to CSVNLMSGRTEAFF.

Note on this clonotype: Since a much larger clone is just one base distant, this may be a read error. V usage is TRBV9 and J usage is TRBJ2-5, with 8 bases identical to TRBD1. Germline assignment: CDR1 SGDLS and CDR2 YYNGEE. This CDR3 has 14 amino acids. This chain's CDR3 is CTSSVTGGQETQYF. CDR3 in DNA: TGTACCAGCAGCGTAACAGGGGGCCAAGAGACCCAGTACTTC.

V gene TRBV7-2 combines with J gene TRBJ2-3, with 10 positions matching TRBD1. Trimming took 0 bases from V and 5 from J; bases not matched to a gene: 5. Germline-derived CDR1 and CDR2 are SGHTA and FQGNSA. This CDR3 is 16 amino acids long. The CDR3: CASSLAGTGVGDTQYF. CDR3 DNA: TGTGCCAGCAGCTTAGCAGGGACAGGGGTGGGAGATACGCAGTATTTT.

The V gene is TRBV3-1, the J gene TRBJ1-1; D is unresolved. Germline V gene data show CDR1 as LGHDT and CDR2 as YNNKEL (reference sequence). V lost 1 base and J lost 8, with 5 bases in between. CDR3 length: 11 residues. The CDR3 DNA reads TGTGCCAGCAGCCAAGCGAGGGAAGCTTTCTTT. It translates to CASSQAREAFF.

The rearrangement uses TRBV3-1 and TRBJ2-1; 10 nucleotides line up with TRBD2. The CDR3 consists of 15 residues. The J segment lost 4 bases and the V segment lost 2 bases, leaving 2 bases of the junction unmatched. The germline V gene encodes CDR1 LGHDT and CDR2 YNNKEL (reference sequence). Here the CDR3 reads CASSQLAGAYNEQFF. As DNA, the CDR3 is TGTGCCAGCAGCCAACTAGCGGGGGCATACAATGAGCAGTTCTTC.

The chain joins TRBV9 to TRBJ2-6, with D unclear. V was clipped by 0 bases and J by 0 bases, with 4 bases between them. Germline-derived CDR1 and CDR2 are SGDLS and YYNGEE. CDR3 length: 15 amino acids. The CDR3 nucleotides read TGTGCCAGCAGCGTAGCGGTCTCTGGGGCCAACGTCCTGACTTTC. Translated: CASSVAVSGANVLTF.

CDR3 nucleotides: TGCGCCAGCAGCTACCCGCCGGGCGGCACAGATACGCAGTATTTT. This codes for CASSYPPGGTDTQYF. This chain links TRBV5-1 with TRBJ2-3, with unresolved D. CDR1 SGHRS and CDR2 YFSETQ come from the germline V gene. V was trimmed by 3 bases and J by 1 base, leaving 12 bases between them. The length of the CDR3 is 15 residues. Full variable domain (outside the CDR3, taken from reference TRBV5-1 and TRBJ2-3): KAGVTQTPRYLIKTRGQQVTLSCSPISGHRSVSWYQQTPGQGLQFLFEYFSETQRNKGNFPGRFSGRQFSNSRSEMNVSTLELGDSALYLCASSYPPGGTDTQYFGPGTRLTVL.

The chain joins TRBV7-2 to TRBJ1-6; no definite D call. This CDR3 is 15 amino acids long. The V and J ends lost 5 bases and 7 bases respectively, with 15 bases between them. Germline V CDR1 and CDR2: SGHTA, FQGNSA. In nucleotides, the CDR3 is TGTGCCAGCAGCCTCATGGATCCTAGAAATTCACCCCTCCACTTT. Translating it yields CASSLMDPRNSPLHF.

This clonotype was observed a handful of times. The chain couples TRBV7-8 to TRBJ2-1; D is uncertain. V lost 0 bases, J lost 6 bases, and 18 bases lay in between. In germline, CDR1 is SGHVS, CDR2 FQNEAQ. The CDR3 loop spans 17 amino acids. Here the CDR3 reads CASSLAPGRRYFNEQFF. The CDR3 DNA sequence: TGTGCCAGCAGCTTAGCGCCCGGACGGAGATATTTCAATGAGCAGTTCTTC.

This chain joins TRBV4-3 and TRBJ1-1; D gene ambiguous. This CDR3 has 15 residues. CDR1 and CDR2 from the germline V gene are LGHNA and YSLEER. V gave up 0 bases and J gave up 2 bases, with 10 bases separating them. The CDR3 here is CASSQDLWENTEAFF. The CDR3 bases are TGCGCCAGCAGCCAAGATCTTTGGGAAAACACTGAAGCTTTCTTT.

V gene TRBV20-1 combines with J gene TRBJ1-1, with D perhaps matching TRBD1 (5 bases). CDR3 length: 14 amino acids. The V end lost 8 bases, the J end lost 3 bases, and 19 bases lay between the germline ends. Germline values: CDR1 DFQATT, CDR2 SNEGSKA (reference sequence). In DNA, the CDR3 is TGCAGTACTTTGCGCGCAGGGCCCCACACTGAAGCTTTCTTT. It yields the protein CSTLRAGPHTEAFF.

This clonotype was recorded only once. The chain carries TRBV20-1 and TRBJ2-5, with 7 bases lining up with TRBD1. Germline-derived CDR1 and CDR2 are DFQATT and SNEGSKA (reference sequence). V shed 3 bases, J shed 4 bases, and the junction held 11 bases outside the gene matches. The CDR3 has 15 residues. Here the CDR3 DNA reads TGCAGTGCTAGCGGGGTGACAGGGAGTACAGAGACCCAGTACTTC. Encoded protein: CSASGVTGSTETQYF.

To note about this clonotype: Germline and junction disagree at one end, which may indicate a read error. The chain uses TRBV7-2 and TRBJ1-5, with D uncertain. Germline lookup yields CDR1 SGHTA and CDR2 FQGNSA. This CDR3 is built from 13 residues. CDR3 sequence reads: CASSVALDQPQHF. Written as DNA, the CDR3 is TGTGCCAGCAGCGTAGCCCTCGATCAGCCCCAGCATTTT.

This rearrangement joins TRBV12-3 or TRBV12-4 to TRBJ1-2; D is uncertain. The CDR3 spans 15 residues. Trimming pared 5 bases from V and 8 bases from J, leaving 21 bases between. In nucleotides, the CDR3 is TGTGCCAGCAGTCGCTCCGGGCCTCACGTCTGGGGCTACACCTTC. It yields the protein CASSRSGPHVWGYTF.

The J gene is TRBJ2-1, the V gene TRBV4-3; D is unclear. The J call is doubtful: the DNA matches TRBJ2-7 better. Looked up from germline, CDR1 is LGHNA and CDR2 is YSLEER. CDR3 length equals 15 residues. Written as DNA, the CDR3 is TGCGCCAGCAGCCAAGATGTCCCGCCCTACAATGAGCAGTACTTC. This codes for CASSQDVPPYNEQYF.

V gene TRBV29-1 combines with J gene TRBJ1-1; D possibly corresponds to TRBD1 (6 bases). CDR1 and CDR2 (germline): SQVTM, ANQGSEA. V dropped 7 bases and J dropped 4 bases, with 19 bases sitting between them. The CDR3 extends over 14 amino acids. CDR3 sequence (DNA): TGCAGCGGGAAGCCGGGACATTTGGGCACTGAAGCTTTCTTT. Encoded protein: CSGKPGHLGTEAFF.